This T cell receptor beta chain comes out of a study of shared clonotypes between healthy human individuals. Across the study: Per-donor plates numbered three CD4 naive, three CD4 memory, two CD8 naive and one CD8 memory.

Study-wide findings and caveats: As a rule, naive subsets had a larger estimated richness than memory subsets. Clonotypes which were not shared had lower generation probabilities than clonotypes that all four donors shared.

Looked up from germline, CDR1 is SGHNT and CDR2 is YYREEE (reference sequence). This CDR3 spans 14 amino acids. V lost 4 bases, J lost 6 bases, and 7 bases stayed unmatched. Authors' methods: Filtering differed for immunoSEQ, which gave only junction sequences without quality scores. Assay: immunoSEQ multiplex PCR; the TCRdb copy retains only in-frame clones and omits some. V, J and clone size are those of that table, while D and trimming were read from the DNA. The table lists approximately 2,000,000 clones, around 90% of them singletons. Regarding this clone: Its target is not known.

The sequenced sample consisted of naive CD4+ T cells from PBMCs. Subset here: CD45RA+ positively selected. This TCR came from a young man in good health. Some clones in this sample may be carry-over from other donors' samples. The chain is built from TRBV5-4 and TRBJ1-2, with 9 bases matching TRBD1. The DNA of the CDR3 is TGTGCCAGCAGCCTCCGGGACAGGGTTGATGGCTACACCTTC. Its translation: CASSLRDRVDGYTF. The entire variable domain, with the rest obtained from reference TRBV5-4 and TRBJ1-2, is as follows: ETGVTQSPTHLIKTRGQQVTLRCSSQSGHNTVSWYQQALGQGPQFIFQYYREEENGRGNFPPRFSGLQFPNYSSELNVNALELDDSALYLCASSLRDRVDGYTFGSGTRLTVV.